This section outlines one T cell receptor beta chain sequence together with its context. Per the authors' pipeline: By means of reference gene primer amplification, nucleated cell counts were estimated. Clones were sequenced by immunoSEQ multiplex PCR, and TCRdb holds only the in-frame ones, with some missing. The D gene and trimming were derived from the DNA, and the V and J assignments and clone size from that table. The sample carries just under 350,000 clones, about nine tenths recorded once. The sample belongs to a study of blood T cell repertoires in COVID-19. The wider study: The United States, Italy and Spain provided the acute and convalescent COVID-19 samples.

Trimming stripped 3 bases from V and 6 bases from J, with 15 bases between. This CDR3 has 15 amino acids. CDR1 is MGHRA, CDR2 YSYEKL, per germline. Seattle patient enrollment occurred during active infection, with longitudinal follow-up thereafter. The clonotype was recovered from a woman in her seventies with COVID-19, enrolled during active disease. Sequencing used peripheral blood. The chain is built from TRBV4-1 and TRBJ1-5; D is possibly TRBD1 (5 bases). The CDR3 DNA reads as TGCGCCAGCAGCCACCCCGGAGGGGAAGGTCAGCCCCAGCATTTT. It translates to CASSHPGGEGQPQHF.